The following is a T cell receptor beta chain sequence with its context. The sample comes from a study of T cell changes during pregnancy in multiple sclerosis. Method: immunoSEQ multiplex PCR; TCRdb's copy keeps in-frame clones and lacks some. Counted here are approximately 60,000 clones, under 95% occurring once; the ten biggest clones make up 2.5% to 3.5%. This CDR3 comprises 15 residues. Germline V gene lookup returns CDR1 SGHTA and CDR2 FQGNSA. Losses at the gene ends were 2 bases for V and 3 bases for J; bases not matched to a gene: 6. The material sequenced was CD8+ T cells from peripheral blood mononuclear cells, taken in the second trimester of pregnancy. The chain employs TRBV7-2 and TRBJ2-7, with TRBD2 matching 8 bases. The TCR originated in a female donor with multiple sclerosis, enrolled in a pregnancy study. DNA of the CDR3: TGTGCCAGCAGCTTATTGCCGGGAGGGGACTACGAGCAGTACTTC. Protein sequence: CASSLLPGGDYEQYF.